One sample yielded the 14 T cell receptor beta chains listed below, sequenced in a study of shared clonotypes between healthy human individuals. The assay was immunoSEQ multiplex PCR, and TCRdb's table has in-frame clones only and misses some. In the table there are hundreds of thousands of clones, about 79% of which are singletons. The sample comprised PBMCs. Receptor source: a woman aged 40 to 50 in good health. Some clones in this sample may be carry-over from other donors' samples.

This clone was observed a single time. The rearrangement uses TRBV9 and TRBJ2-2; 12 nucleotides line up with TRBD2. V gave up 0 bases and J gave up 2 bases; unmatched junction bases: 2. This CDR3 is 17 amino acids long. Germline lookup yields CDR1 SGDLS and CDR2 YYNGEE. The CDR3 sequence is CASSVGTSGTNTGELFF. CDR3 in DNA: TGTGCCAGCAGCGTAGGGACTAGCGGGACTAACACCGGGGAGCTGTTTTTT.

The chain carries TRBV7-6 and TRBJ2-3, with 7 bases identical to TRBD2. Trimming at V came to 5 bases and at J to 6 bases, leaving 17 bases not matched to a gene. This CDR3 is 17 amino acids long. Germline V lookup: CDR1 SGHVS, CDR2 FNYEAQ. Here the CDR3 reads CASSLRASGSRDDTQYF. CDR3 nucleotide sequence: TGTGCCAGCAGCCTACGGGCTAGCGGTTCTAGAGACGATACGCAGTATTTT.

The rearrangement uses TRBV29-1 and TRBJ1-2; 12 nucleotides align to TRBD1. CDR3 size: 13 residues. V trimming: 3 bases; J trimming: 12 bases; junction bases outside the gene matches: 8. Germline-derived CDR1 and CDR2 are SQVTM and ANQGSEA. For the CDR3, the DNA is TGCAGCGTTGAGCCGGGACAGGGGGCTCCTCACACCTTC. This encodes CSVEPGQGAPHTF.

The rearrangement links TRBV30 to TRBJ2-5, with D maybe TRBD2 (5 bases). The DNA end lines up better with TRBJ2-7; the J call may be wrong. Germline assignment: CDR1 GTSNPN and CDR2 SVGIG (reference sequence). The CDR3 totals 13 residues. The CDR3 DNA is TGTGCCTGGAGTGTACTGGGGAGCTACGAGCAGTACTTC. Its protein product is CAWSVLGSYEQYF.

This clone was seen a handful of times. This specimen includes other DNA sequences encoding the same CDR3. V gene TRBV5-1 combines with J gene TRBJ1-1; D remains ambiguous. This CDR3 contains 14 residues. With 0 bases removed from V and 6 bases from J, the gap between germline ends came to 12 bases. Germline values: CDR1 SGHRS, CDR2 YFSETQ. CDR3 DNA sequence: TGCGCCAGCAGCTTGGAGGCCGGGGTGGCTGAAGCTTTCTTT. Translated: CASSLEAGVAEAFF.

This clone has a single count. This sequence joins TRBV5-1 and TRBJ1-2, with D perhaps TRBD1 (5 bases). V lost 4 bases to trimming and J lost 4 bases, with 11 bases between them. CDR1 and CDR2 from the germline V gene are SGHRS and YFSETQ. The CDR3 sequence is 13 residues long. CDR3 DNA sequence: TGCGCCAGCAGCGGGACGACAGCCTATGGCTACACCTTC. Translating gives CASSGTTAYGYTF.

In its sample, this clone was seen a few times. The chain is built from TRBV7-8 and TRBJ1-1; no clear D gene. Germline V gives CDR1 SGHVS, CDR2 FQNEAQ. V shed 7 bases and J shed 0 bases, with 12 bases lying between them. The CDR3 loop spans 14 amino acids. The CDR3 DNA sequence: TGTGCCAGCACCCAACTCCGGATGAACACTGAAGCTTTCTTT. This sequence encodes CASTQLRMNTEAFF.

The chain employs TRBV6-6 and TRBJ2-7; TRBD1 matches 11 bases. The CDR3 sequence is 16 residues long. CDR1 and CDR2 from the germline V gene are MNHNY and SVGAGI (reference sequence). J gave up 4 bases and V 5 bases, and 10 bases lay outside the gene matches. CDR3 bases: TGTGCCAGCAGTAAAGGACAGGGGGCAGGAGAGTACGAGCAGTACTTC. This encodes CASSKGQGAGEYEQYF.

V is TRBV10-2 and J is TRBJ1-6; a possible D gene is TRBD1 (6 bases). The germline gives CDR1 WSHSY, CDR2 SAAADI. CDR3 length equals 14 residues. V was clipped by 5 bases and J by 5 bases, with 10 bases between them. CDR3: CASSRQADNSPLHF. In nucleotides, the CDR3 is TGCGCCAGCAGTAGACAGGCCGATAATTCACCCCTCCACTTT.

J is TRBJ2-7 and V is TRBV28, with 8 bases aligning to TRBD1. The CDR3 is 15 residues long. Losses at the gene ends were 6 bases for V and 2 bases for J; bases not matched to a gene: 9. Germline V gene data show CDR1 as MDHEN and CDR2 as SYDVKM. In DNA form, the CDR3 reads TGTGCCAGCAGAGCCGACAGGGGATATACCTACGAGCAGTACTTC. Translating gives CASRADRGYTYEQYF.

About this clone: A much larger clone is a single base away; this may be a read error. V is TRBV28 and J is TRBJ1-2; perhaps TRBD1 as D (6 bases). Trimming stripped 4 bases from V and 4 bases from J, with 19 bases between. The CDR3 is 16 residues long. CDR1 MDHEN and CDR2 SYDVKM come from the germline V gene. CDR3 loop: CASSSSSQRQVYGYTF. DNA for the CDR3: TGTGCCAGCAGTTCGTCCTCCCAGAGACAGGTCTATGGCTACACCTTC.

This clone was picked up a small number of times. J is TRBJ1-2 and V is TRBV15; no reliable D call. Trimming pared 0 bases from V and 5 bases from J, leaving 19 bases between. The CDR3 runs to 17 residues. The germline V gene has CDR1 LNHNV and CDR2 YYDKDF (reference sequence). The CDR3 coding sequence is TGTGCCACCAGCAGAGATTCTAGGTGGGCGCAGGAATATGGCTACACCTTC. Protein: CATSRDSRWAQEYGYTF.

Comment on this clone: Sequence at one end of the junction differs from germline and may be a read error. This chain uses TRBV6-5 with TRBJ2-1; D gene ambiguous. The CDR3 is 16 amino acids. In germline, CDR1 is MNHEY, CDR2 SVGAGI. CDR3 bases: TGTGCCAGCAGTCACTCGAGTTGGAGACGATACAATGAGCAGTTCTTC. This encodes CASSHSSWRRYNEQFF.

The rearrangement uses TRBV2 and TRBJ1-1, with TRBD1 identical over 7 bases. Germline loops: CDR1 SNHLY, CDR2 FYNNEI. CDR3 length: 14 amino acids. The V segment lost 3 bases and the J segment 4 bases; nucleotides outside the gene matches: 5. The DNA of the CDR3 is TGTGCCAGCAGTGAGGACAGGTTATCCACTGAAGCTTTCTTT. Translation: CASSEDRLSTEAFF. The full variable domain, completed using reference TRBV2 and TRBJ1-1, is EPEVTQTPSHQVTQMGQEVILRCVPISNHLYFYWYRQILGQKVEFLVSFYNNEISEKSEIFDDQFSVERPDGSNFTLKIRSTKLEDSAMYFCASSEDRLSTEAFFGQGTRLTVV.